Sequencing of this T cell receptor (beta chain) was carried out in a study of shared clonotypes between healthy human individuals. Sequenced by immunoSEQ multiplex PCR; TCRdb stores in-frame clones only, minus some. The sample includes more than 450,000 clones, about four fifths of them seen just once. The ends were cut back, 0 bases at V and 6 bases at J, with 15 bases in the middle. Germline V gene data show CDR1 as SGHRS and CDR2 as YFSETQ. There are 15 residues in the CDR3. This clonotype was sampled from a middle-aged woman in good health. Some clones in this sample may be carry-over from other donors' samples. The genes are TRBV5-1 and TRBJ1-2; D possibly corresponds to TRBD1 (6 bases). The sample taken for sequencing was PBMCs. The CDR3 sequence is CASSLGQAQGDGYTF. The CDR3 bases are TGCGCCAGCAGCTTGGGACAGGCCCAAGGGGATGGCTACACCTTC.